This T cell receptor beta chain came from a study of early T cells in non-severe SARS-CoV-2 infection. Background on the study: Alpha and beta chains were unpaired, from unsorted whole-blood bulk RNA. Study results and limitations: Private and CD4 specificities were missed by VDJdb matching, which favored anti-spike CD8 responses.

As for this clonotype: Its specificity is not known.

Germline lookup yields CDR1 ENHRY and CDR2 SYGVKD. Between the trimmed V and J ends, which lost 10 bases and 4 bases, there was a span of 17 bases. The CDR3 spans 14 residues. Attached unique molecular identifiers marked individual cDNA molecules. TCRdb re-derived calls from the 5' RACE reads in MiXCR, one entry per CDR3 protein. The profile covers 26,000 or so distinct CDR3 sequences, with about 3.8% appearing a single time and 5% to 7.5% taken by the ten largest. The sample taken for sequencing was whole blood. The chain is built from TRBV10-3 and TRBJ2-1, with a weak D call TRBD1 (5 bases). The sequence was collected from an adult who was a healthcare worker with PCR-confirmed SARS-CoV-2 infection or an uninfected control (not recorded which). This chain's CDR3 is CATLYDRVYNEQFF. The CDR3 DNA reads as TGTGCCACCCTATACGACAGAGTGTACAATGAGCAGTTCTTC.